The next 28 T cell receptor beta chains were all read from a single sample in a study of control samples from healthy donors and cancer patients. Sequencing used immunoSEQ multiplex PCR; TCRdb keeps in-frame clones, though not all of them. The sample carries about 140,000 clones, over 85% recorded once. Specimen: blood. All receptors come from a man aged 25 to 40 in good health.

The CDR3 DNA follows: TGCAGCGTTGTACGTACAGGGTTGGACACTGAAGCTTTCTTT. Translating it yields CSVVRTGLDTEAFF. This chain links TRBV29-1 with TRBJ1-1, with D tentatively TRBD1 (6 bases). The CDR3 totals 14 residues. Germline assignment: CDR1 SQVTM and CDR2 ANQGSEA. V was shortened by 4 bases and J by 3 bases, with 15 bases between the two germline ends. Combining the CDR3 with reference TRBV29-1 and TRBJ1-1 gives the whole variable domain SAVISQKPSRDICQRGTSLTIQCQVDSQVTMMFWYRQQPGQSLTLIATANQGSEATYESGFVIDKFPISRPNLTFSTLTVSNMSPEDSSIYLCSVVRTGLDTEAFFGQGTRLTVV.

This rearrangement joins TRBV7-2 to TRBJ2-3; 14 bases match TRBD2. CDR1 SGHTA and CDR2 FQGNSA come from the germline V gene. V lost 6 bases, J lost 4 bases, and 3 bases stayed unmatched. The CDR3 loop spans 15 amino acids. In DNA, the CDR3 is TGTGCCAGCAGACCGACTAGCGGGAGGGCAGATACGCAGTATTTT. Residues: CASRPTSGRADTQYF.

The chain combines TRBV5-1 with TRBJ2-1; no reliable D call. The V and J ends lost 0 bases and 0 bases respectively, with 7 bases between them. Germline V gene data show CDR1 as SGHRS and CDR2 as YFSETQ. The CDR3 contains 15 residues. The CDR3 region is CASSLGLRSYNEQFF. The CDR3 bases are TGCGCCAGCAGCTTGGGGTTGCGCTCCTACAATGAGCAGTTCTTC.

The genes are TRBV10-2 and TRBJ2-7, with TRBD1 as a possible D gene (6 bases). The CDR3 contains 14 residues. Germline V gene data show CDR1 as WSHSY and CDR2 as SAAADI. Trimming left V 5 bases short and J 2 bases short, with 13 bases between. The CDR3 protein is CASSTVQGPYEQYF. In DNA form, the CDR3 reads TGCGCCAGCAGTACTGTACAGGGCCCCTACGAGCAGTACTTC.

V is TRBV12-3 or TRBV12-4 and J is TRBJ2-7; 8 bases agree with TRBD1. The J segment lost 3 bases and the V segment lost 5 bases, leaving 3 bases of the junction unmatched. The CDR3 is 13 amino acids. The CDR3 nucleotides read TGTGCCAGCAGTCGGACAGGGAACTACGAGCAGTACTTC. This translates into CASSRTGNYEQYF.

The DNA of the CDR3 is TGTGCCTGGAGGCCTAGCGGGAGTCTCGATGAGCAGTTCTTC. As protein: CAWRPSGSLDEQFF. The rearrangement joins TRBV30 to TRBJ2-1, with TRBD2 matching 10 bases. This CDR3 is built from 14 residues. Germline assignment: CDR1 GTSNPN and CDR2 SVGIG (reference sequence). V dropped 3 bases and J dropped 8; count of bases not matched to a gene: 7. Together with reference TRBV30 and TRBJ2-1, the CDR3 gives the full variable domain: SQTIHQWPATLVQPVGSPLSLECTVEGTSNPNLYWYRQAAGRGLQLLFYSVGIGQISSEVPQNLSASRPQDRQFILSSKKLLLSDSGFYLCAWRPSGSLDEQFFGPGTRLTVL.

CDR3 amino acids: CATRVMGVTTYNEQFF. Written as DNA, the CDR3 is TGTGCCACCAGAGTTATGGGGGTCACGACCTACAATGAGCAGTTCTTC. This rearrangement joins TRBV15 to TRBJ2-1, with D possibly called TRBD1 or TRBD2 (5 bases each). Trimming took 6 bases from V and 2 from J, leaving 17 bases between them. CDR3 length: 16 residues. From germline, CDR1 is LNHNV and CDR2 YYDKDF (reference sequence).

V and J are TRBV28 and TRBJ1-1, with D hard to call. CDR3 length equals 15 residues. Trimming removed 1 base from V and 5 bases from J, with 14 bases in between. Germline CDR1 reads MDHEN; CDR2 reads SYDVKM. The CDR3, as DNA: TGTGCCAGCAGTTTATCTTTCGGGTTCAAGACTGAAGCTTTCTTT. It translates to CASSLSFGFKTEAFF.

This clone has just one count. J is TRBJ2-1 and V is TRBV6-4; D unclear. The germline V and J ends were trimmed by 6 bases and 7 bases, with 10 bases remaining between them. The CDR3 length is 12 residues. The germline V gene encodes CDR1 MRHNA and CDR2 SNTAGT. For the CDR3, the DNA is TGTGCCAGCAGGGATTTTCAAAATGAGCAGTTCTTC. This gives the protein CASRDFQNEQFF.

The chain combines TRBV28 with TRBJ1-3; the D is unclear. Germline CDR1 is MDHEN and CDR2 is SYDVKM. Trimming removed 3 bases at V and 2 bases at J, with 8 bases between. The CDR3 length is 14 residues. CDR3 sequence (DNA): TGTGCCAGCAGTTTGACTGAAGCTGGAAACACCATATATTTT. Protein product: CASSLTEAGNTIYF.

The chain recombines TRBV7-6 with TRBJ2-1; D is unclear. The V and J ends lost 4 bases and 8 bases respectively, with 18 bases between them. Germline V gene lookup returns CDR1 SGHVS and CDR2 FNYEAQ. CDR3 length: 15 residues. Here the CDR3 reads CASSSEWGVGDEQFF. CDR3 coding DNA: TGTGCCAGCAGCTCGGAATGGGGTGTAGGCGATGAGCAGTTCTTC.

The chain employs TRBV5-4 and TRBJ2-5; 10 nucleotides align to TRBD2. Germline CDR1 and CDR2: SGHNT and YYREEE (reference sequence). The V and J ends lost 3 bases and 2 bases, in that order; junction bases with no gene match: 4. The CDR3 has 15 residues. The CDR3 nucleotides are TGTGCCAGCAGCTCCGGACTAGCGGCTCAAGAGACCCAGTACTTC. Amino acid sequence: CASSSGLAAQETQYF.

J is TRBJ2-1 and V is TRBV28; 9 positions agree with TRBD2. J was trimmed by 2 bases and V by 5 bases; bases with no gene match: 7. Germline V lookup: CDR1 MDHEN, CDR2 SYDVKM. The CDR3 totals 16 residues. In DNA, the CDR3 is TGTGCCAGCAGTACGACTAGCGGAGGGGCCTACAATGAGCAGTTCTTC. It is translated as CASSTTSGGAYNEQFF.

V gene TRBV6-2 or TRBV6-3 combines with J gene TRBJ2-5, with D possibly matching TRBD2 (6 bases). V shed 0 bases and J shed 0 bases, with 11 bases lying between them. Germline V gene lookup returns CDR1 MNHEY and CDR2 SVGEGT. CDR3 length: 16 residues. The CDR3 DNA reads TGTGCCAGCAGTTACTCGAAGGGGACTCACCAAGAGACCCAGTACTTC. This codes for CASSYSKGTHQETQYF.

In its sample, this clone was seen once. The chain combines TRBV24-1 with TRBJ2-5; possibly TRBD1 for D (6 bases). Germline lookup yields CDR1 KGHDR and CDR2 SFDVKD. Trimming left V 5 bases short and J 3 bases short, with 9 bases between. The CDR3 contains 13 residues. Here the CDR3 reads CATSGTEEETQYF. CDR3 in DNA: TGTGCCACCAGTGGGACAGAAGAAGAGACCCAGTACTTC.

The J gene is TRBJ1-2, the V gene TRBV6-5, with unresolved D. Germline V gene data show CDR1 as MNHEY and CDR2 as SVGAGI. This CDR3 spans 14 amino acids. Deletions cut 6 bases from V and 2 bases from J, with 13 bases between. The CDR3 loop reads CASRRAATNYGYTF. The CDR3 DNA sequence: TGTGCCAGCAGGAGGGCAGCGACCAACTATGGCTACACCTTC.

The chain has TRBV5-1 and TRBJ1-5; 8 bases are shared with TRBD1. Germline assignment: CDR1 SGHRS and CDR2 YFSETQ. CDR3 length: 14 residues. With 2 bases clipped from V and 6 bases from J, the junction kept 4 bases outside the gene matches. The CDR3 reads CASSLGQGGQPQHF. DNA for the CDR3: TGCGCCAGCAGCTTAGGACAGGGTGGTCAGCCCCAGCATTTT.

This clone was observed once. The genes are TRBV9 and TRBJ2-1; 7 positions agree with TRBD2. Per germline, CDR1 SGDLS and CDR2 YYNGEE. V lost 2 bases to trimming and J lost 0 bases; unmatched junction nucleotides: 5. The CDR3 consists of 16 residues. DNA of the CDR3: TGTGCCAGCAGCGTCCTCGGGGGGAGCTCCTACAATGAGCAGTTCTTC. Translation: CASSVLGGSSYNEQFF.

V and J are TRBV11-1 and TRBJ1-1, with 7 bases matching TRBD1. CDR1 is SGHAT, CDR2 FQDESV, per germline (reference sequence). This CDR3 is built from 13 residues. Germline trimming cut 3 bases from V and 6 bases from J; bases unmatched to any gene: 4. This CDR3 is CASSLDRIAEAFF. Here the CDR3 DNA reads TGTGCCAGCAGCTTGGACAGGATCGCTGAAGCTTTCTTT.

The DNA for the CDR3 is TGTGCCAGCAGCTTAGTAGGGTTCGGGACATTCCAATACGAGCAGTACTTC. This sequence encodes CASSLVGFGTFQYEQYF. J is TRBJ2-7 and V is TRBV7-2; TRBD1 is a possible D gene (6 bases). CDR3 length equals 17 residues. Germline lookup yields CDR1 SGHTA and CDR2 FQGNSA. The V end lost 1 base, the J end lost 4 bases, and 20 bases lay between the germline ends.

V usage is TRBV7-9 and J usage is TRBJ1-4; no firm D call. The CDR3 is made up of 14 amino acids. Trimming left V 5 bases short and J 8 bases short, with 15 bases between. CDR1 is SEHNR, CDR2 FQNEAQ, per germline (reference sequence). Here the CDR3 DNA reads TGTGCCAGCAGCCTACCAGGCAAGGGCGAAAAACTGTTTTTT. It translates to CASSLPGKGEKLFF.

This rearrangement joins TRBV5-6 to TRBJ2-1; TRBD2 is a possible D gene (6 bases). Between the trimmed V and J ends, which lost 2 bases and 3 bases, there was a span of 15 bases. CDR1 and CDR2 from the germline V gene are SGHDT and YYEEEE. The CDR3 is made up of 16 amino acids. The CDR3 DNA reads TGTGCCAGCAGCTTTCGGGGGAGCGGGTTCTACAATGAGCAGTTCTTC. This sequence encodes CASSFRGSGFYNEQFF. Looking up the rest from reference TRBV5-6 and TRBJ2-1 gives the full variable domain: DAGVTQSPTHLIKTRGQQVTLRCSPKSGHDTVSWYQQALGQGPQFIFQYYEEEERQRGNFPDRFSGHQFPNYSSELNVNALLLGDSALYLCASSFRGSGFYNEQFFGPGTRLTVL.

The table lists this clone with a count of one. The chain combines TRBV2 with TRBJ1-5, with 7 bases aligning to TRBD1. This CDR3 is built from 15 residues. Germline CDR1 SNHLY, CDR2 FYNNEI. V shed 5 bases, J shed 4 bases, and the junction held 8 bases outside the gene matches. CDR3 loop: CASSPGTDRNQPQHF. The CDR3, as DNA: TGTGCCAGCAGTCCCGGGACAGACAGGAATCAGCCCCAGCATTTT. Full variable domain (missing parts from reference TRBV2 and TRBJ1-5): EPEVTQTPSHQVTQMGQEVILRCVPISNHLYFYWYRQILGQKVEFLVSFYNNEISEKSEIFDDQFSVERPDGSNFTLKIRSTKLEDSAMYFCASSPGTDRNQPQHFGDGTRLSIL.

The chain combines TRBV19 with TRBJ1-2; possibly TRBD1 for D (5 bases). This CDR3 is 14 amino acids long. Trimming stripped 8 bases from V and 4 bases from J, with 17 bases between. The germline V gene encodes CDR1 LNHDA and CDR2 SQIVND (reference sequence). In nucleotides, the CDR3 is TGTGCCAGTCAGGGTCAGGGTGAGGTCTATGGCTACACCTTC. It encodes CASQGQGEVYGYTF.

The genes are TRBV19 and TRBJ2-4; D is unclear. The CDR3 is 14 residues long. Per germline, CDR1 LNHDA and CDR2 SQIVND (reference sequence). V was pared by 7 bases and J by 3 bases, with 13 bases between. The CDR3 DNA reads TGTGCCAGTATCCCCCCGGGCGGCAAAAACATTCAGTACTTC. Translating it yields CASIPPGGKNIQYF.

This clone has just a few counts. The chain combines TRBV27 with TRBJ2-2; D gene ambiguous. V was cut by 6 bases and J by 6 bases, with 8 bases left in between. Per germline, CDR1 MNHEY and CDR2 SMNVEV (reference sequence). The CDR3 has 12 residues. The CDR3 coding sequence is TGTGCCAGCAGCCTCAGAGCCGGGGAGCTGTTTTTT. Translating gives CASSLRAGELFF.

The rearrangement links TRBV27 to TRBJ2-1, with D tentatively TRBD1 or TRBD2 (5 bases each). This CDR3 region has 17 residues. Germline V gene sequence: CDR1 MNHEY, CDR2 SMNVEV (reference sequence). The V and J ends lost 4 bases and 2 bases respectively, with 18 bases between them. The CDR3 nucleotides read TGTGCCAGCAGTTCTAATAGCGCAAGGGGCACCTACAATGAGCAGTTCTTC. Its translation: CASSSNSARGTYNEQFF.

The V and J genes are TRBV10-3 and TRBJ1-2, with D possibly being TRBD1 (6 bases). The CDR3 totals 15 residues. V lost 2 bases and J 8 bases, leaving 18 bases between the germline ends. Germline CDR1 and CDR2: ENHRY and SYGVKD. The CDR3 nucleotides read TGTGCCATCAGTGAGCCTTGGACAGCCATCGGAGGCTACACCTTC. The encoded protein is CAISEPWTAIGGYTF.